The clone carrying this T cell receptor beta chain was found once. Its target is unknown. 5'-RACE, quantitative and with molecular barcodes, yielded the TCR beta libraries. TCRdb itself ran the 5' RACE reads through MiXCR, one entry per CDR3 protein. The sample yields 450,000 or so distinct CDR3 sequences, roughly 26% seen once. The sample is drawn from a study of CD8 T cells in ankylosing spondylitis. The CDR3 runs 17 residues. Germline values: CDR1 SGHVS, CDR2 FQNEAQ. Deletions cut 0 bases from V and 0 bases from J, with 13 bases between. Study-level results: Made up of eight highly homologous variants, a TCR beta motif appeared characteristic of ankylosing spondylitis blood. It was reported that disease-linked clones were significantly enriched in matched ankylosing spondylitis synovial fluid.

The sequence came from a male donor with ankylosing spondylitis. The V call is TRBV7-8, the J call TRBJ2-3; D unclear. Material: blood, either unsorted or a sorted T cell fraction (not recorded which). The CDR3 here is CASSLALYTMSTDTQYF. The CDR3 region has the DNA TGTGCCAGCAGCTTAGCCCTTTACACGATGAGCACAGATACGCAGTATTTT.